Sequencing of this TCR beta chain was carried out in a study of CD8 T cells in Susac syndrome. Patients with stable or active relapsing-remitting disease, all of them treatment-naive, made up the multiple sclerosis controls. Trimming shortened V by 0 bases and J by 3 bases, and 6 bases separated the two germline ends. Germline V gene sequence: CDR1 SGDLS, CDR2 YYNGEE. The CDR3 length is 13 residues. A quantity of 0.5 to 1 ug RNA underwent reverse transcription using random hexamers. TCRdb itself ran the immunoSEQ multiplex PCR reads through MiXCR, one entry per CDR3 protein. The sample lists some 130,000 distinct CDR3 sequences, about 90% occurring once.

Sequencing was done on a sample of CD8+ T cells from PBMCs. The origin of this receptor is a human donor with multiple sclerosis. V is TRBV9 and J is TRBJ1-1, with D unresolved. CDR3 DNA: TGTGCCAGCAGCGTAGGGGTAGACACTGAAGCTTTCTTT. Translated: CASSVGVDTEAFF. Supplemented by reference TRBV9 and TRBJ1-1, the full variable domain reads DSGVTQTPKHLITATGQRVTLRCSPRSGDLSVYWYQQSLDQGLQFLIQYYNGEERAKGNILERFSAQQFPDLHSELNLSSLELGDSALYFCASSVGVDTEAFFGQGTRLTVV.